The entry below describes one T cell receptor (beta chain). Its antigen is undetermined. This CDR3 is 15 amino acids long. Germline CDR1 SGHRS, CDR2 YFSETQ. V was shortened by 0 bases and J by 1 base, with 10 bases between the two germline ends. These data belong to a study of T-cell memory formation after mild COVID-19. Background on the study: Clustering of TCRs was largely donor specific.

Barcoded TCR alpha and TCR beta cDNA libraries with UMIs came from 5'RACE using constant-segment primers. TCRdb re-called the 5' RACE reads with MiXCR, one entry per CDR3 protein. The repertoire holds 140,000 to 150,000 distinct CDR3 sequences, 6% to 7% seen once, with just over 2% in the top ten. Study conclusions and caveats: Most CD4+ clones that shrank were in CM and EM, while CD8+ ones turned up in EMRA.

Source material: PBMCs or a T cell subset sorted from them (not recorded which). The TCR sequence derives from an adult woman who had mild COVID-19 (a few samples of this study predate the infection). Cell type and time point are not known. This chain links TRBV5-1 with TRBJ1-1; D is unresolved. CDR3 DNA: TGCGCCAGCAGCTTGGTCGGTCCAGGGAACACTGAAGCTTTCTTT. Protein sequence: CASSLVGPGNTEAFF.